Below, 23 T cell receptor beta chains from the same sample are listed, as sequenced in a study of cytomegalovirus exposure and HLA in healthy donors (dated by TCRdb to 2017 to 2019). The method was the immunoSEQ multiplex PCR assay. The multiplex PCR relied on a mix of 60 forward primers for TCR Vbeta segments and 13 reverse primers for TCR Jbeta segments. TCRdb retrieved this table from immuneACCESS and kept in-frame rearrangements only. Not all clones are present; in checked studies, unresolved V genes account for under half, and no reason is known for the remainder. The data table for this sample lists 45,000 to 55,000 clones. The ten most abundant clones make up roughly a quarter of the sample. The sample comprised PBMCs. The receptors come from a man in his forties in good health and CMV-seropositive.

The CDR3 loop reads CASSRTINQPQHF. In DNA, the CDR3 is TGTGCCAGCAGTCGGACAATCAATCAGCCCCAGCATTTT. This chain uses TRBV27 with TRBJ1-5; TRBD1 might be the D (5 bases). This CDR3 has 13 amino acids. Looked up from germline, CDR1 is MNHEY and CDR2 is SMNVEV (reference sequence). V was pared by 5 bases and J by 3 bases, with 8 bases between.

This chain connects TRBV18 to TRBJ2-5; TRBD2 matches 9 bases. The assigned J gene may be wrong: the sequence end matches TRBJ2-7 better. From germline, CDR1 is KGHSH and CDR2 LQKENI. The CDR3 has 15 amino acids. The CDR3 reads CASSPASGGPYEQYF. CDR3 nucleotide sequence: TGTGCCAGCTCACCCGCGAGCGGGGGGCCGTACGAGCAGTACTTC.

The rearrangement links TRBV4-2 to TRBJ2-3; 11 bases agree with TRBD2. Trimming at V came to 3 bases and at J to 4 bases, leaving 6 bases not matched to a gene. This CDR3 is built from 16 residues. The V gene's germline CDR1 is LGHNA and CDR2 YNFKEQ. The CDR3: CASSQASGRPADTQYF. In DNA, the CDR3 is TGTGCCAGCAGCCAGGCTAGCGGGAGGCCCGCAGATACGCAGTATTTT.

About this clone: Additional DNA sequences in this sample encode the identical CDR3. V usage is TRBV19 and J usage is TRBJ2-3; D call uncertain. This CDR3 contains 12 residues. Trimming removed 6 bases at V and 6 bases at J, with 10 bases between. Germline lookup yields CDR1 LNHDA and CDR2 SQIVND (reference sequence). CDR3 sequence (DNA): TGTGCCAGTAGGCAGGCCGGTGATACGCAGTATTTT. It yields the protein CASRQAGDTQYF.

This chain uses TRBV6-1 with TRBJ2-5; 7 bases align to TRBD1. Germline CDR1 MNHNS, CDR2 SASEGT. The CDR3 has 13 amino acids. Germline trimming cut 7 bases from V and 5 bases from J; bases unmatched to any gene: 7. CDR3 protein: CASTRDSAETQYF. The CDR3 DNA sequence: TGTGCCAGCACTCGGGACAGTGCGGAGACCCAGTACTTC.

J is TRBJ1-5 and V is TRBV6-5, with 8 positions matching TRBD1. This CDR3 has 13 residues. V lost 6 bases, J lost 2 bases, and 0 bases stayed unmatched. CDR1 and CDR2 (germline): MNHEY, SVGAGI. The CDR3 sequence is CASRQGGNQPQHF. CDR3 nucleotides: TGTGCCAGCAGACAGGGGGGCAATCAGCCCCAGCATTTT.

This chain joins TRBV5-1 and TRBJ2-1; 7 nucleotides line up with TRBD2. The length of the CDR3 is 12 residues. With 5 bases clipped from V and 15 bases from J, the junction kept 11 bases outside the gene matches. Per the germline V gene, CDR1 is SGHRS and CDR2 is YFSETQ. CDR3 sequence (DNA): TGCGCCAGCAGAAAAATGGGACTACCCCCGTTCTTC. Translated: CASRKMGLPPFF.

The chain has TRBV6-6 and TRBJ1-4; 8 positions agree with TRBD1. V shed 7 bases, J shed 5 bases, and the junction held 9 bases outside the gene matches. The germline CDR1 and CDR2 sequences are MNHNY and SVGAGI (reference sequence). The CDR3 length is 15 residues. CDR3 amino acids: CASTGGRGGNEKLFF. The CDR3 DNA reads TGTGCCAGCACAGGGGGCAGAGGTGGAAATGAAAAACTGTTTTTT.

The chain couples TRBV12-5 to TRBJ2-3, with D unclear. The germline CDR1 and CDR2 sequences are LGHNT and FRNRAP. The CDR3 spans 15 residues. Trimming took off 5 bases at V and 6 bases at J, with 18 bases between the two ends. CDR3 DNA sequence: TGTGCTAGTGGTCACACCGGGTCCTTGAACGATACGCAGTATTTT. Translation: CASGHTGSLNDTQYF.

The V and J genes are TRBV7-2 and TRBJ1-5, with D hard to call. The CDR3 length is 14 residues. The germline V and J ends were trimmed by 0 bases and 6 bases, with 9 bases remaining between them. Germline CDR1 reads SGHTA; CDR2 reads FQGNSA. CDR3 loop: CASSLAGVGQPQHF. CDR3 DNA sequence: TGTGCCAGCAGCTTAGCCGGGGTCGGTCAGCCCCAGCATTTT.

The genes are TRBV6-1 and TRBJ2-1; TRBD1 aligns across 7 bases. With 6 bases clipped from V and 4 bases from J, the junction kept 6 bases outside the gene matches. CDR3 size: 14 residues. Germline CDR1 and CDR2: MNHNS and SASEGT. This chain's CDR3 is CASRVTGWYNEQFF. The CDR3 nucleotides are TGTGCCAGCAGAGTGACAGGGTGGTACAATGAGCAGTTCTTC.

The chain has TRBV10-3 and TRBJ2-7; 15 positions agree with TRBD2. CDR1 is ENHRY and CDR2 is SYGVKD in the germline V gene. V dropped 6 bases and J dropped 3; count of bases not matched to a gene: 15. The CDR3 runs 19 residues. CDR3 DNA: TGTGCCATCAGCGCCAGCCCGGGACTAGCGGGGGGCACTAACTACGAGCAGTACTTC. It codes for CAISASPGLAGGTNYEQYF.

This rearrangement joins TRBV5-4 to TRBJ1-1; D not resolved. The germline V gene encodes CDR1 SGHNT and CDR2 YYREEE (reference sequence). This CDR3 is 16 amino acids long. Trimming removed 4 bases at V and 0 bases at J, with 16 bases between. The CDR3 nucleotides read TGTGCCAGCAGCCCACCCCTCCGGAGCATGAACACTGAAGCTTTCTTT. It specifies CASSPPLRSMNTEAFF.

V and J are TRBV5-5 and TRBJ1-2; the match to TRBD1 covers 9 bases. Germline V gene lookup returns CDR1 SGHKS and CDR2 YYEKEE (reference sequence). The length of the CDR3 is 12 residues. V shed 4 bases, J shed 8 bases, and the junction held 3 bases outside the gene matches. The DNA for the CDR3 is TGTGCCAGCAGCCGGACAGGGGAGGGCTACACCTTC. Encoded protein: CASSRTGEGYTF.

J is TRBJ2-7 and V is TRBV7-9; TRBD1 might be the D (5 bases). Germline assignment: CDR1 SEHNR and CDR2 FQNEAQ (reference sequence). This CDR3 has 14 amino acids. V lost 2 bases, J lost 0 bases, and 8 bases lay in between. The CDR3 sequence is CASSLSQGSYEQYF. The CDR3 DNA reads TGTGCCAGCAGCTTATCGCAGGGCTCCTACGAGCAGTACTTC. The variable domain in full, completed from reference TRBV7-9 and TRBJ2-7, reads DTGVSQNPRHKITKRGQNVTFRCDPISEHNRLYWYRQTLGQGPEFLTYFQNEAQLEKSRLLSDRFSAERPKGSFSTLEIQRTEQGDSAMYLCASSLSQGSYEQYFGPGTRLTVT.

The chain couples TRBV28 to TRBJ1-1, with D perhaps TRBD1 (5 bases). This CDR3 region has 14 residues. The V gene lost 3 bases and the J gene lost 3 bases, with 11 bases spanning the gap. In germline, CDR1 is MDHEN, CDR2 SYDVKM. This chain's CDR3 is CASSFGQGDTEAFF. In DNA form, the CDR3 reads TGTGCCAGCAGTTTTGGGCAGGGTGACACTGAAGCTTTCTTT.

This sequence joins TRBV6-4 and TRBJ1-6; no definite D call. The CDR3 loop spans 15 amino acids. CDR1 is MRHNA and CDR2 is SNTAGT in the germline V gene. V was cut by 3 bases and J by 6 bases, with 12 bases left in between. CDR3 DNA sequence: TGTGCCAGCAGTGAGGGTAACAGTGGTAATTCACCCCTCCACTTT. This translates into CASSEGNSGNSPLHF.

The chain joins TRBV30 to TRBJ2-6, with D maybe TRBD2 (5 bases). CDR1 and CDR2 (germline): GTSNPN, SVGIG (reference sequence). The CDR3 is 12 amino acids. V was cut by 5 bases and J by 4 bases, with 6 bases left in between. The CDR3: CAWGEGANVLTF. As DNA, the CDR3 is TGTGCCTGGGGGGAGGGGGCCAACGTCCTGACTTTC. Drawing the rest from reference TRBV30 and TRBJ2-6, the complete variable domain is SQTIHQWPATLVQPVGSPLSLECTVEGTSNPNLYWYRQAAGRGLQLLFYSVGIGQISSEVPQNLSASRPQDRQFILSSKKLLLSDSGFYLCAWGEGANVLTFGAGSRLTVL.

The CDR3 DNA sequence: TGTGCCAGCAGATCGACCGACACAACTAATGAAAAACTGTTTTTT. This encodes CASRSTDTTNEKLFF. The chain recombines TRBV6-5 with TRBJ1-4; D not resolved. Germline CDR1 is MNHEY and CDR2 is SVGAGI. This CDR3 is built from 15 residues. Trimming removed 6 bases at V and 0 bases at J, with 11 bases between.

Turning to this clone: Compared with germline, one end of the junction differs, possibly owing to a read error. This chain uses TRBV6-5 with TRBJ1-1; D not resolved. The V gene's germline CDR1 is MNHEY and CDR2 SVGAGI. The CDR3 length is 12 residues. CDR3 sequence (DNA): TGTGCCGGCAGTTACTCGCAGTCGGAAGCTTTCTTT. It yields the protein CAGSYSQSEAFF.

Turning to this clone: Other DNA sequences in the sample encode the same CDR3. The V call is TRBV6-4, the J call TRBJ1-4; 8 nucleotides align to TRBD1. CDR1 and CDR2 (germline): MRHNA, SNTAGT. The V gene end was trimmed by 2 bases and the J gene end by 0 bases; junction bases not matched to a gene: 17. The CDR3 has 21 residues. The CDR3 nucleotides are TGTGCCAGCAGTGACCCCCCCGCCGGGACAGGAGTAGAAGCAACTAATGAAAAACTGTTTTTT. Translating gives CASSDPPAGTGVEATNEKLFF.

The J gene is TRBJ1-1, the V gene TRBV10-3, with 9 bases matching TRBD1. The V segment lost 2 bases and the J segment 6 bases; nucleotides outside the gene matches: 4. Germline lookup yields CDR1 ENHRY and CDR2 SYGVKD. This CDR3 spans 14 amino acids. The CDR3 loop reads CAISEGQGIAEAFF. DNA for the CDR3: TGTGCCATCAGTGAGGGACAGGGGATCGCTGAAGCTTTCTTT.

The chain joins TRBV18 to TRBJ2-1; no clear D. Trimming took 3 bases from V and 9 from J, leaving 15 bases between them. CDR3 length: 14 amino acids. Germline assignment: CDR1 KGHSH and CDR2 LQKENI. CDR3 nucleotides: TGTGCCAGCTCACCCAATCCAAGTTCCAGTGAGCAGTTCTTC. Residues: CASSPNPSSSEQFF.